One sample yielded the 8 T cell receptor beta chains listed below, sequenced in a study of cytotoxic CD8 clonotypes in ibrutinib-treated CLL. The data were produced by immunoSEQ multiplex PCR, yet TCRdb's version contains in-frame clones alone and is incomplete. The repertoire holds some 140,000 clones, with roughly 90% as singletons. The specimen was PBMCs, collected after 12 months of ibrutinib treatment. The origin of the receptors is a human donor with chronic lymphocytic leukemia.

This clone was recorded only once. The genes are TRBV18 and TRBJ1-3; no firm D call. V was shortened by 1 base and J by 2 bases, with 3 bases between the two germline ends. CDR1 and CDR2 from the germline V gene are KGHSH and LQKENI. There are 13 residues in the CDR3. The CDR3 reads CASSPLPGNTIYF. The DNA of the CDR3 is TGTGCCAGCTCACCACTGCCTGGAAACACCATATATTTT.

The chain is built from TRBV6-6 and TRBJ1-5; the match to TRBD1 covers 7 bases. In germline, CDR1 is MNHNY, CDR2 SVGAGI (reference sequence). CDR3 length: 16 residues. V shed 6 bases and J 0 bases; nucleotides not matched to a gene: 8. CDR3: CASRAGTDYSNQPQHF. CDR3 DNA: TGTGCCAGCAGAGCCGGGACAGATTATAGCAATCAGCCCCAGCATTTT.

Only one count was recorded for this clone. This sequence joins TRBV5-8 and TRBJ2-3, with 9 bases that match TRBD1. CDR3 length: 15 residues. With V trimmed by 4 bases and J by 3 bases, 6 bases remained unmatched. The germline gives CDR1 SGHTS, CDR2 YDEGEE. Here the CDR3 reads CASSPDRGFTDTQYF. The CDR3 coding sequence is TGTGCCAGCAGCCCCGACAGGGGGTTTACAGATACGCAGTATTTT.

The chain is built from TRBV10-1 and TRBJ2-3; 7 nucleotides agree with TRBD2. Germline V lookup: CDR1 WNHNN, CDR2 SYGVQD (reference sequence). The junction had 7 bases not matched to a gene; V was cut back by 0 bases and J by 7 bases. The CDR3 runs 15 residues. CDR3 residues: CASSESRSGGNTQYF. The CDR3 DNA follows: TGCGCCAGCAGTGAGTCACGATCGGGGGGAAATACGCAGTATTTT.

This chain uses TRBV14 with TRBJ2-1; 13 bases are shared with TRBD2. The CDR3 covers 17 residues. Unmatched junction bases numbered 4, after V lost 5 bases and J lost 0 bases. The germline gives CDR1 SGHDN, CDR2 FVKESK. The chain's CDR3 is CASSKWTSGSSYNEQFF. The CDR3 coding sequence is TGTGCCAGCAGCAAATGGACTAGCGGGAGCTCCTACAATGAGCAGTTCTTC.

The chain links TRBV6-1 to TRBJ2-2; 10 bases fit TRBD2. J was trimmed by 8 bases and V by 0 bases; bases with no gene match: 3. CDR3 length: 15 amino acids. CDR1 is MNHNS and CDR2 is SASEGT in the germline V gene. CDR3 bases: TGTGCCAGCAGTGAAGCTTCTAGCGGGAGTGGGGAGCTGTTTTTT. The encoded protein is CASSEASSGSGELFF.

The chain recombines TRBV4-2 with TRBJ1-3; maybe TRBD1 (6 bases). The CDR3 extends over 18 amino acids. Germline V lookup: CDR1 LGHNA, CDR2 YNFKEQ. V lost 0 bases to trimming and J lost 1 base, with 16 bases between them. CDR3 sequence (DNA): TGTGCCAGCAGCCAAGAGGTGGGATGGGGGGCATCTGGAAACACCATATATTTT. Its translation: CASSQEVGWGASGNTIYF.

The genes are TRBV7-8 and TRBJ2-3, with a tentative D call TRBD1 (6 bases). Germline values: CDR1 SGHVS, CDR2 FQNEAQ. The CDR3 is made up of 18 amino acids. The V gene lost 1 base and the J gene lost 1 base, with 18 bases spanning the gap. In nucleotides, the CDR3 is TGTGCCAGCAGCTTAGGCTACCCAGGGGTCTCTGGCACAGATACGCAGTATTTT. Translating gives CASSLGYPGVSGTDTQYF.